These 21 T cell receptor beta chains were sequenced from one sample in a study of T-cell memory formation after mild COVID-19. TCRdb re-analysed the 5' RACE reads in MiXCR, keeping a single row per CDR3 protein. The sample yields approximately 260,000 distinct CDR3 sequences, about a sixth seen once. Sequenced material: PBMCs or a T cell subset sorted from them (not recorded which). The receptors derive from a man between 18 and 29 years old who had mild COVID-19 (a few samples of this study predate the infection). Cell type and time point are not known.

V gene TRBV5-1 combines with J gene TRBJ2-5; 14 bases line up with TRBD2. CDR1 is SGHRS, CDR2 YFSETQ, per germline. This CDR3 comprises 16 residues. J lost 5 bases, V lost 4 bases, and 7 bases had no gene match. CDR3: CASSKGLAGVDETQYF. The CDR3, as DNA: TGCGCCAGCAGCAAGGGACTAGCGGGGGTCGATGAGACCCAGTACTTC.

This rearrangement joins TRBV5-1 to TRBJ2-1; TRBD2 matches at 7 bases. Trimming removed 3 bases from V and 1 base from J; junction bases left unmatched: 4. Looked up from germline, CDR1 is SGHRS and CDR2 is YFSETQ. This CDR3 is built from 15 residues. The CDR3 loop is CASSWGGNSYNEQFF. The CDR3 DNA reads as TGCGCCAGCAGCTGGGGAGGGAATTCCTACAATGAGCAGTTCTTC.

The genes are TRBV7-3 and TRBJ2-1, with D possibly matching TRBD1 (6 bases). Germline CDR1 and CDR2: SGHTA and FQGTGA. V lost 5 bases, J lost 5 bases, and 16 bases lay in between. There are 15 residues in the CDR3. The CDR3 protein is CASSRSLDRNNEQFF. The CDR3 bases are TGTGCCAGCAGCCGATCCCTCGACAGGAACAATGAGCAGTTCTTC.

V gene TRBV21-1 combines with J gene TRBJ2-1; TRBD2, as called in the table, went unchecked against the DNA. TRBV21-1 is a pseudogene locus. CDR3 length: 14 amino acids. The CDR3 DNA sequence: TGTGCCAGCAGCAAAGTACTAGCGGACAATGAGCAGTTCTTC. It encodes CASSKVLADNEQFF.

The rearrangement links TRBV3-1 to TRBJ1-5; D call uncertain. The CDR3 has 14 amino acids. Germline loops: CDR1 LGHDT, CDR2 YNNKEL (reference sequence). Trimming cost V 1 base and J 1 base, with 5 bases left between them. The chain's CDR3 is CASSQVLSNQPQHF. The DNA for the CDR3 is TGTGCCAGCAGCCAAGTACTCAGCAATCAGCCCCAGCATTTT.

The chain couples TRBV29-1 to TRBJ1-2; D may be TRBD1 (5 bases). Germline CDR1 SQVTM, CDR2 ANQGSEA. This CDR3 has 13 residues. Between the trimmed V and J ends, which lost 3 bases and 4 bases, there was a span of 12 bases. The CDR3 region has the DNA TGCAGCGTTGAGAGGGACTCACGCTATGGCTACACCTTC. Its protein product is CSVERDSRYGYTF.

This CDR3 reads CASSLVYRAVVNEQFF. The CDR3 DNA sequence: TGCGCCAGCAGCTTGGTTTACAGGGCGGTGGTAAATGAGCAGTTCTTC. The chain has TRBV5-1 and TRBJ2-1; D might be TRBD1 (6 bases). The germline gives CDR1 SGHRS, CDR2 YFSETQ. CDR3 length: 16 amino acids. V lost 0 bases and J 7 bases, leaving 17 bases between the germline ends.

V and J are TRBV20-1 and TRBJ2-6; D gene unclear. The CDR3 runs 15 residues. The V gene's germline CDR1 is DFQATT and CDR2 SNEGSKA (reference sequence). Trimming removed 4 bases at V and 0 bases at J, with 10 bases between. The CDR3 loop reads CSATSPTSGANVLTF. The CDR3 region has the DNA TGCAGTGCTACCAGCCCTACCTCTGGGGCCAACGTCCTGACTTTC.

The chain carries TRBV29-1 and TRBJ2-4, with TRBD2 as a possible D gene (5 bases). CDR3 length: 10 amino acids. Trimming took off 6 bases at V and 5 bases at J, with 5 bases between the two ends. Per the germline V gene, CDR1 is SQVTM and CDR2 is ANQGSEA. The CDR3 loop reads CSVAENIQYF. The CDR3 DNA sequence: TGCAGCGTAGCGGAAAACATTCAGTACTTC. Complete variable domain (other parts from reference TRBV29-1 and TRBJ2-4): SAVISQKPSRDICQRGTSLTIQCQVDSQVTMMFWYRQQPGQSLTLIATANQGSEATYESGFVIDKFPISRPNLTFSTLTVSNMSPEDSSIYLCSVAENIQYFGAGTRLSVL.

In this sample, this clonotype turned up many times. V usage is TRBV6-5 and J usage is TRBJ2-3; the D is unclear. CDR3 length: 15 amino acids. Trimming removed 5 bases from V and 4 bases from J, with 16 bases in between. Germline CDR1 and CDR2: MNHEY and SVGAGI. CDR3 nucleotides: TGTGCCAGCAGTCCATGGACCGCAGTAGCAGATACGCAGTATTTT. Translated, it gives CASSPWTAVADTQYF.

The genes are TRBV7-9 and TRBJ2-5; 8 nucleotides agree with TRBD2. There are 13 residues in the CDR3. With 7 bases clipped from V and 8 bases from J, the junction kept 9 bases outside the gene matches. Germline CDR1 is SEHNR and CDR2 is FQNEAQ (reference sequence). CDR3 residues: CASIASGRGTQYF. The CDR3 coding sequence is TGTGCCAGCATCGCTAGCGGGCGTGGAACCCAGTACTTC.

The chain couples TRBV24-1 to TRBJ2-6, with D possibly TRBD2 on 5 matching bases. V was clipped by 2 bases and J by 4 bases, with 14 bases between them. Germline CDR1 and CDR2: KGHDR and SFDVKD. CDR3 length: 17 residues. CDR3 coding DNA: TGTGCCACCAGTGATTCCGGAGTAGCGATGGGGGCCAACGTCCTGACTTTC. Translation: CATSDSGVAMGANVLTF.

The chain is built from TRBV20-1 and TRBJ1-1, with D tentatively TRBD1 (5 bases). The CDR3 is 13 amino acids. V lost 7 bases and J 4 bases, leaving 16 bases between the germline ends. Germline V gene data show CDR1 as DFQATT and CDR2 as SNEGSKA (reference sequence). The CDR3 DNA sequence: TGCAGTGGTGCACAGGCCGGTTTCACTGAAGCTTTCTTT. Encoded protein: CSGAQAGFTEAFF.

This chain connects TRBV5-1 to TRBJ2-7; TRBD1 might be the D (6 bases). V lost 1 base and J lost 0, with 8 bases in between. Germline assignment: CDR1 SGHRS and CDR2 YFSETQ. The CDR3 consists of 14 residues. The CDR3 nucleotides read TGCGCCAGCAGCTTGCAGGGGACCTCCTACGAGCAGTACTTC. Protein: CASSLQGTSYEQYF.

This sequence joins TRBV18 and TRBJ2-7; D may be TRBD1 (5 bases). Trimming removed 1 base at V and 9 bases at J, with 13 bases between. CDR3 length: 13 residues. Germline V gene sequence: CDR1 KGHSH, CDR2 LQKENI. For the CDR3, the DNA is TGTGCCAGCTCACCACTCGACAGATCTGGGCAGTACTTC. This codes for CASSPLDRSGQYF.

The V and J genes are TRBV4-1 and TRBJ2-5; TRBD1 aligns across 9 bases. Looked up from germline, CDR1 is MGHRA and CDR2 is YSYEKL. The CDR3 covers 15 residues. V lost 1 base, J lost 5 bases, and 5 bases stayed unmatched. DNA of the CDR3: TGCGCCAGCAGCCAAGGGAACAGGGGGCTGGAGACCCAGTACTTC. The encoded protein is CASSQGNRGLETQYF.

This clonotype was picked up a small number of times. The chain carries TRBV29-1 and TRBJ1-4; D is possibly TRBD1 (6 bases). In germline, CDR1 is SQVTM, CDR2 ANQGSEA. Deletions cut 3 bases from V and 8 bases from J, with 16 bases between. This CDR3 has 14 residues. CDR3 in amino acids: CSVDVGGLREKLFF. CDR3 bases: TGCAGCGTTGATGTGGGGGGGCTTAGGGAAAAACTGTTTTTT.

This clonotype has more than one count but fewer than ten. The chain employs TRBV18 and TRBJ2-7; no clear D gene. The CDR3 length is 14 residues. From germline, CDR1 is KGHSH and CDR2 LQKENI. The V and J ends lost 4 bases and 0 bases respectively, with 10 bases between them. The CDR3, as DNA: TGTGCCAGCTCACAGACGTCGAGCTCCTACGAGCAGTACTTC. Translated, it gives CASSQTSSSYEQYF.

The rearrangement joins TRBV18 to TRBJ1-5, with 10 bases that match TRBD1. CDR3 length equals 16 residues. V was clipped by 4 bases and J by 0 bases; unmatched bases: 3. Germline V gives CDR1 KGHSH, CDR2 LQKENI. The CDR3: CASSLDRGTSNQPQHF. CDR3 coding DNA: TGTGCCAGCTCACTGGACAGGGGGACTAGCAATCAGCCCCAGCATTTT. Supplemented by reference TRBV18 and TRBJ1-5, the full variable domain reads NAGVMQNPRHLVRRRGQEARLRCSPMKGHSHVYWYRQLPEEGLKFMVYLQKENIIDESGMPKERFSAEFPKEGPSILRIQQVVRGDSAAYFCASSLDRGTSNQPQHFGDGTRLSIL.

V is TRBV7-9 and J is TRBJ2-5; D call uncertain. This CDR3 comprises 14 residues. Germline V lookup: CDR1 SEHNR, CDR2 FQNEAQ (reference sequence). Trimming removed 7 bases at V and 5 bases at J, with 17 bases between. The DNA for the CDR3 is TGTGCCAGCAACTCCGGGCGGCTGAAGGAGACCCAGTACTTC. The encoded protein is CASNSGRLKETQYF.

This clonotype has just a few counts. This chain links TRBV20-1 with TRBJ2-7, with TRBD2 identical over 13 bases. Per germline, CDR1 DFQATT and CDR2 SNEGSKA (reference sequence). The CDR3 loop spans 13 amino acids. CDR3 in amino acids: CSARAGTSGATSV. The DNA for the CDR3 is TGCAGTGCTAGAGCCGGGACTAGCGGGGCTACGTCCGTC.